This T cell receptor beta chain was sequenced for a study of shared clonotypes between healthy human individuals. Turning to the study itself: Per-donor plates numbered three CD4 naive, three CD4 memory, two CD8 naive and one CD8 memory. Study-wide results and limits: The generation probabilities recorded for non-shared clonotypes fell below those of clonotypes shared by all four donors.

This clone was counted a single time. Its specificity is not known. This CDR3 comprises 16 residues. CDR1 and CDR2 (germline): GTSNPN, SVGIG (reference sequence). V was trimmed by 4 bases and J by 2 bases, leaving 20 bases between them. Repertoires were generated with immunoSEQ multiplex PCR, while TCRdb's copy carries only in-frame clones and drops some. The sample records about 1.5 million clones, nearly 99% being singletons. Sequenced sample: naive CD4+ T cells sorted from blood. Indicated subset: CD45RA+ positively selected. This receptor was identified in a man aged 25 to 40 in good health. The V and J genes are TRBV30 and TRBJ2-5, with TRBD1 as a possible D gene (7 bases). The CDR3 DNA reads as TGTGCCTGGACGGACATTGGGGGGACAGAGCAAGAGACCCAGTACTTC. It is translated as CAWTDIGGTEQETQYF.